This T cell receptor beta chain stems from a study of CD8+CD57+ T cells in acquired aplastic anemia. Study-wide background: The mean DNA yield obtained from sorted CD4+ and CD8+ cells came to around 3 ug. Whole-study results and caveats: Patients did not significantly differ from controls in CD8+ Simpson's diversity.

The use of genomic DNA as template underpinned the TCR beta VDJ and CDR3 profiling. TCRdb itself ran the reads through MiXCR, one entry per CDR3 protein. The data hold 350,000 to 450,000 distinct CDR3 sequences, with 55% to 75% observed a single time. A note on this clonotype: What it binds is not known.

The CDR3 is made up of 15 amino acids. Trimming took 1 base from V and 3 from J, leaving 13 bases between them. Looked up from germline, CDR1 is SGHTA and CDR2 is FQGNSA. The sequencing sample was made of sorted CD4+, CD8+, or CD8+CD57+ T cells (not recorded which) from PBMCs. J is TRBJ2-7 and V is TRBV7-2; possible D gene TRBD1, 6 bases. This receptor was obtained from a human donor in good health, serving as a control. The CDR3 nucleotides are TGTGCCAGCAGCTTAGGGGGTCAGGGGAACTACGAGCAGTACTTC. Its protein is CASSLGGQGNYEQYF.